Each of the 23 T cell receptor beta chains below was sequenced from the same sample in a study of blood T cell repertoires in COVID-19. The assay was immunoSEQ multiplex PCR, and TCRdb's table has in-frame clones only and misses some. The data show approximately 140,000 clones, roughly 89% seen once. What was sequenced was PBMCs or T cells enriched from blood (not recorded which). The source of these receptors is a woman aged 45-65 years who had been exposed to COVID-19.

The rearrangement links TRBV27 to TRBJ1-2; 8 positions match TRBD1. Germline CDR1 and CDR2: MNHEY and SMNVEV (reference sequence). Unmatched junction bases numbered 2, after V lost 0 bases and J lost 2 bases. CDR3 size: 15 residues. In nucleotides, the CDR3 is TGTGCCAGCAGTTTATCGTGGACAGGGAACTATGGCTACACCTTC. Its translation: CASSLSWTGNYGYTF.

The gene calls are TRBV9 and TRBJ2-1, with a possible D match to TRBD2 (7 bases). The V gene lost 6 bases and the J gene lost 5 bases, with 18 bases spanning the gap. The CDR3 is 15 amino acids. CDR1 is SGDLS and CDR2 is YYNGEE in the germline V gene. In DNA form, the CDR3 reads TGTGCCAGCACTCAAGAGGGGGGGTCTGACAATGAGCAGTTCTTC. Encoded protein: CASTQEGGSDNEQFF.

This sequence joins TRBV29-1 and TRBJ1-1; 7 bases fit TRBD1. V gave up 7 bases and J gave up 3 bases; unmatched junction bases: 11. From germline, CDR1 is SQVTM and CDR2 ANQGSEA. This CDR3 is 14 amino acids long. The CDR3 coding sequence is TGCAGCGCGAAACGGTACACAGGGGACACTGAAGCTTTCTTT. Its translation is CSAKRYTGDTEAFF. Full variable domain (remainder filled in from reference TRBV29-1 and TRBJ1-1): SAVISQKPSRDICQRGTSLTIQCQVDSQVTMMFWYRQQPGQSLTLIATANQGSEATYESGFVIDKFPISRPNLTFSTLTVSNMSPEDSSIYLCSAKRYTGDTEAFFGQGTRLTVV.

The chain is built from TRBV5-4 and TRBJ2-3; D perhaps matches TRBD1 (5 bases). Germline CDR1 is SGHNT and CDR2 is YYREEE (reference sequence). The CDR3 consists of 12 residues. Trimming removed 8 bases from V and 4 bases from J, with 11 bases in between. CDR3 in DNA: TGTGCCAGTAGCCAGGGCCCAGATACGCAGTATTTT. Its translation is CASSQGPDTQYF.

Regarding this clone: Because the CDR3 is missing its conserved closing phenylalanine or tryptophan, this is likely a read error. The DNA is omitted, as the CDR3 cannot be located on it reliably, and the CDR3 follows TCRdb's listing. The chain carries TRBV28 and TRBJ1-1; the DNA was not compared with TRBD1, the D call given in the table. 13 amino acids form the CDR3, both terminal residues included. The germline V gene encodes CDR1 MDHEN and CDR2 SYDVKM. This CDR3 is CASSLPLTGFSFL.

The genes are TRBV6-2 or TRBV6-3 and TRBJ2-7; TRBD1 aligns across 11 bases. This CDR3 comprises 15 residues. Germline assignment: CDR1 MNHEY and CDR2 SVGEGT. Trimming took 2 bases from V and 4 from J; bases not matched to a gene: 4. The CDR3 region has the DNA TGTGCCAGCAGTTACGCCGGGACAGGGGGGTACGAGCAGTACTTC. It codes for CASSYAGTGGYEQYF.

The rearrangement joins TRBV27 to TRBJ1-3; possible D gene TRBD1, 6 bases. The germline V gene encodes CDR1 MNHEY and CDR2 SMNVEV (reference sequence). V lost 6 bases and J lost 2, with 8 bases in between. There are 13 residues in the CDR3. Here the CDR3 DNA reads TGTGCCAGCAGGGCAGGGGCTGGAAACACCATATATTTT. It encodes CASRAGAGNTIYF.

The rearrangement joins TRBV14 to TRBJ1-5; tentatively, D is TRBD1 (6 bases). The CDR3 contains 15 residues. The V and J ends lost 6 bases and 5 bases respectively, with 17 bases between them. Germline CDR1 is SGHDN and CDR2 is FVKESK. The CDR3 here is CASSKPGHTYQPQHF. The CDR3 DNA sequence: TGTGCCAGCAGTAAACCGGGACATACCTATCAGCCCCAGCATTTT.

In its sample, this clone was seen once. V is TRBV4-1 and J is TRBJ1-3; 8 nucleotides agree with TRBD1. Germline V CDR1 and CDR2: MGHRA, YSYEKL. This CDR3 contains 14 residues. V was clipped by 1 base and J by 10 bases; unmatched bases: 6. Here the CDR3 reads CASSQAGGRPTIYF. The CDR3 nucleotides are TGCGCCAGCAGCCAAGCAGGGGGCCGCCCGACCATATATTTT.

V is TRBV10-3 and J is TRBJ2-7; the D gene is possibly TRBD2 (6 bases). Germline V gene lookup returns CDR1 ENHRY and CDR2 SYGVKD. This CDR3 region has 13 residues. V dropped 2 bases and J dropped 4 bases, with 9 bases sitting between them. CDR3 loop: CAISETGVYEQYF. For the CDR3, the DNA is TGTGCCATCAGTGAGACGGGAGTGTACGAGCAGTACTTC.

This clone was observed once. This chain links TRBV7-6 with TRBJ2-4, with D possibly matching TRBD2 (5 bases). The CDR3 spans 15 residues. Germline V lookup: CDR1 SGHVS, CDR2 FNYEAQ. Trimming took off 4 bases at V and 3 bases at J, with 13 bases between the two ends. CDR3 region: CASSSQDYGKNIQYF. CDR3 DNA: TGTGCCAGCAGCTCCCAAGACTACGGCAAAAACATTCAGTACTTC.

The chain has TRBV6-1 and TRBJ2-7, with D perhaps matching TRBD1 (6 bases). V was pared by 1 base and J by 6 bases, with 19 bases between. The CDR3 contains 16 residues. The V gene's germline CDR1 is MNHNS and CDR2 SASEGT. CDR3 bases: TGTGCCAGCAGTGAAGTTTCGGACAGATTTTCGGCCGAGCAGTACTTC. It yields the protein CASSEVSDRFSAEQYF.

This clone was counted a single time. This rearrangement joins TRBV12-5 to TRBJ1-3, with unresolved D. Germline V gene data show CDR1 as LGHNT and CDR2 as FRNRAP. The CDR3 runs 15 residues. V lost 2 bases, J lost 8 bases, and 16 bases lay in between. CDR3 sequence reads: CASGLQVGSLDTIYF. CDR3 DNA sequence: TGTGCTAGTGGTTTGCAAGTAGGGAGTTTGGACACCATATATTTT.

The CDR3 region is CASSIEQGSALHF. The CDR3 DNA sequence: TGTGCCAGTAGTATAGAACAGGGAAGCGCCCTCCACTTT. The rearrangement joins TRBV19 to TRBJ1-6, with D maybe TRBD1 (6 bases). Germline V CDR1 and CDR2: LNHDA, SQIVND (reference sequence). Trimming shortened V by 0 bases and J by 14 bases, and 11 bases separated the two germline ends. The CDR3 covers 13 residues.

This clone was observed a single time. The chain links TRBV6-5 to TRBJ2-3; 7 positions match TRBD1. This CDR3 is built from 14 residues. Germline V gene sequence: CDR1 MNHEY, CDR2 SVGAGI. With V trimmed by 2 bases and J by 5 bases, 4 bases remained unmatched. The CDR3, as DNA: TGTGCCAGCAGTTACGTAGGGGGCATAGATACGCAGTATTTT. This gives the protein CASSYVGGIDTQYF.

The chain recombines TRBV30 with TRBJ2-1, with D possibly being TRBD2 (6 bases). Germline V gives CDR1 GTSNPN, CDR2 SVGIG (reference sequence). Trimming cost V 5 bases and J 7 bases, with 15 bases left between them. This CDR3 spans 13 amino acids. CDR3 amino acids: CAWDAGTLNEQFF. The DNA of the CDR3 is TGTGCCTGGGATGCCGGGACTTTGAATGAGCAGTTCTTC.

V gene TRBV7-2 combines with J gene TRBJ1-5; 8 bases map to TRBD1. The CDR3 totals 16 residues. Germline CDR1 reads SGHTA; CDR2 reads FQGNSA. With V trimmed by 5 bases and J by 2 bases, 8 bases remained unmatched. The CDR3 region has the DNA TGTGCCAGCAGCCCTCAGGGGGCGAACGGCAATCAGCCCCAGCATTTT. Amino acids: CASSPQGANGNQPQHF.

This chain connects TRBV23-1 to TRBJ1-2; D not certain. TRBV23-1 is marked as an open reading frame, function uncertain. The CDR3 is made up of 15 amino acids. The ends were cut back, 8 bases at V and 2 bases at J, with 18 bases in the middle. The CDR3 nucleotides are TGCGCCAGCGCTCCGAGGGATAGGGAGAACTATGGCTACACCTTC. Encoded protein: CASAPRDRENYGYTF.

V gene TRBV19 combines with J gene TRBJ1-6, with D unclear. Trimming shortened V by 2 bases and J by 6 bases, and 11 bases separated the two germline ends. CDR1 and CDR2 (germline): LNHDA, SQIVND (reference sequence). The CDR3 totals 15 residues. The CDR3: CASSITREANSPLHF. The CDR3 DNA follows: TGTGCCAGTAGTATAACCCGGGAGGCTAATTCACCCCTCCACTTT.

This clone was seen a few times. Different DNA sequences within this sample yield the same CDR3. The J gene is TRBJ2-1, the V gene TRBV7-3; 10 bases are shared with TRBD2. The CDR3 runs 15 residues. The junction had 3 bases not matched to a gene; V was cut back by 2 bases and J by 5 bases. CDR1 is SGHTA and CDR2 is FQGTGA in the germline V gene. DNA of the CDR3: TGTGCCAGCAGCTTACGACTAGCGGGTAACAATGAGCAGTTCTTC. Translation: CASSLRLAGNNEQFF.

The chain recombines TRBV6-1 with TRBJ2-2; TRBD2 is a possible D gene (5 bases). V was pared by 2 bases and J by 15 bases, with 16 bases between. This CDR3 contains 13 residues. The V gene's germline CDR1 is MNHNS and CDR2 SASEGT. CDR3 nucleotide sequence: TGTGCCAGCAGTGAAACTGGGCGAGGGAAGTTGTTTTTT. Translated: CASSETGRGKLFF.

On this clone: This sample includes further DNA sequences coding for the same CDR3. The chain carries TRBV12-5 and TRBJ1-5, with TRBD1 matching over 7 bases. Germline trimming cut 3 bases from V and 3 bases from J; bases unmatched to any gene: 2. The CDR3 is 14 residues long. The germline CDR1 and CDR2 sequences are LGHNT and FRNRAP. Here the CDR3 DNA reads TGTGCTAGTGGTTTAGGACAGGTCAATCAGCCCCAGCATTTT. Translating it yields CASGLGQVNQPQHF.

CDR3 DNA sequence: TGCGCCAGCAGCTTGGGTCTCGGACAGAACACTGAAGCTTTCTTT. It translates to CASSLGLGQNTEAFF. This chain connects TRBV5-1 to TRBJ1-1, with a possible D match to TRBD1 (5 bases). The germline V gene encodes CDR1 SGHRS and CDR2 YFSETQ. Trimming stripped 0 bases from V and 1 base from J, with 10 bases between. The length of the CDR3 is 15 residues.